This T cell receptor beta chain was profiled in a study of shared clonotypes between healthy human individuals. General study results and limits: Blood alone was sampled, and tissue repertoires likely differ.

On this clone itself: Its antigen is still unknown.

Germline V gene sequence: CDR1 SNHLY, CDR2 FYNNEI. V lost 7 bases and J lost 6; bases outside the gene matches: 8. The CDR3 spans 15 residues. The authors loaded about 0.2 ug DNA, 27,000 or so T cell genomes, into sorted-subset replicate PCRs. The assay was immunoSEQ multiplex PCR, and TCRdb's table has in-frame clones only and misses some. There are 550,000 to 700,000 clones in the sample; 73% occur only once, and about 1.8% lies in the top ten. The sample consisted of memory CD4+ T cells sorted from blood. The subset is: CD45RA-negative fraction. V gene TRBV2 combines with J gene TRBJ2-1, with 11 positions matching TRBD2. This receptor was identified in a woman in her thirties in good health. This CDR3 reads CASKHGSGRANEQFF. As DNA, the CDR3 is TGTGCCAGCAAACACGGTAGCGGGAGGGCCAATGAGCAGTTCTTC. Combining the CDR3 with reference TRBV2 and TRBJ2-1 gives the whole variable domain EPEVTQTPSHQVTQMGQEVILRCVPISNHLYFYWYRQILGQKVEFLVSFYNNEISEKSEIFDDQFSVERPDGSNFTLKIRSTKLEDSAMYFCASKHGSGRANEQFFGPGTRLTVL.